Each of the 14 T cell receptor beta chains below was sequenced from the same sample in a study of post-analysis software for immune sequencing data (dated by TCRdb to 2013 to 2016). The full study reports these points: Patients showed significantly higher frequencies than controls for five TRBV segments, among them TRBV5-6, TRBV5-1 and TRBV20-1.

Library prep was done by PCR. Sequencing used an Illumina HiSeq 2500. Unique molecular identifiers were incorporated into TCR beta cDNA libraries to reduce PCR and sequencing biases. TCRdb trimmed public reads at Q25 via fastp, called clones via MiXCR and kept in-frame beta chains. Rows with one shared CDR3 protein collapse into an entry with the most common genes and DNA. The table for this sample lists some 890,000 distinct CDR3 sequences; roughly 58% of them were counted only once. Approximately 4.5% of the sample belongs to the ten largest clones. These receptors lack a known antigen. The material sequenced was blood. The receptors shown here come from a girl aged 10 to 17 with multiple sclerosis.

DNA of the CDR3: TGTGCCAGCAGCATGGACAGGGGGTTCGCCTACGAGCAGTACTTC. Translation: CASSMDRGFAYEQYF. This chain connects TRBV7-3 to TRBJ2-7, with 10 nucleotides matching TRBD1. The CDR3 runs to 15 residues. CDR1 is SGHTA, CDR2 FQGTGA, per germline. J lost 2 bases, V lost 5 bases, and 6 bases had no gene match.

V and J are TRBV15 and TRBJ2-1; a possible D gene is TRBD2 (6 bases). The J call may not be correct, given that the DNA end is closer to TRBJ2-7. Germline-derived CDR1 and CDR2 are LNHNV and YYDKDF (reference sequence). The CDR3 spans 14 residues. CDR3 sequence (DNA): TGTGCCACCAGCAGGGGACTTACCTCCGCCGAGCAGTACTTC. This translates into CATSRGLTSAEQYF.

This sequence joins TRBV7-9 and TRBJ2-7; D perhaps matches TRBD2 (6 bases). This CDR3 is 15 amino acids long. Germline-derived CDR1 and CDR2 are SEHNR and FQNEAQ (reference sequence). Trimming removed 0 bases at V and 0 bases at J, with 9 bases between. CDR3 protein: CASSLAGGFSYEQYF. DNA for the CDR3: TGTGCCAGCAGCTTAGCCGGAGGGTTCTCCTACGAGCAGTACTTC.

The V gene is TRBV6-2 or TRBV6-3, the J gene TRBJ2-7, with D possibly being TRBD1 (6 bases). V lost 2 bases and J lost 2, with 13 bases in between. In germline, CDR1 is MNHEY, CDR2 SVGEGT. CDR3 size: 15 residues. The CDR3 spells CASSYGRGSPYEQYF. The CDR3 coding sequence is TGTGCCAGCAGTTACGGTAGGGGGTCGCCCTACGAGCAGTACTTC.

The chain has TRBV6-2 or TRBV6-3 and TRBJ2-1; the match to TRBD2 covers 8 bases. Unmatched junction bases numbered 6, after V lost 4 bases and J lost 4 bases. CDR3 length: 15 amino acids. Germline V gene lookup returns CDR1 MNHEY and CDR2 SVGEGT. CDR3 in DNA: TGTGCCAGCAGTTGGTCCAGCGGGGGATACAATGAGCAGTTCTTC. It specifies CASSWSSGGYNEQFF.

This clonotype was picked up a small number of times. The genes are TRBV12-3 or TRBV12-4 and TRBJ2-3; 8 positions match TRBD1. The CDR3 totals 15 residues. Trimming cost V 5 bases and J 3 bases; bases outside gene matches: 7. The CDR3 nucleotides read TGTGCCAGCAGTACTGGACAGGGAGGAACAGATACGCAGTATTTT. This codes for CASSTGQGGTDTQYF.

This chain links TRBV7-9 with TRBJ2-1, with D perhaps matching TRBD2 (6 bases). The CDR3 is 15 residues long. CDR1 is SEHNR and CDR2 is FQNEAQ in the germline V gene (reference sequence). V shed 2 bases and J shed 3 bases, with 11 bases lying between them. The chain's CDR3 is CASSLIAANYNEQFF. The CDR3 DNA reads as TGTGCCAGCAGCTTAATAGCGGCAAACTACAATGAGCAGTTCTTC.

The chain has TRBV29-1 and TRBJ1-1; D might be TRBD1 (6 bases). CDR3 size: 12 residues. Germline CDR1 reads SQVTM; CDR2 reads ANQGSEA. V gave up 6 bases and J gave up 1 base, with 9 bases separating them. The CDR3 loop is CSVKGGNTEAFF. CDR3 nucleotides: TGCAGCGTGAAGGGGGGGAACACTGAAGCTTTCTTT.

The genes are TRBV4-2 and TRBJ2-1, with D perhaps TRBD1 (8 bases). Germline values: CDR1 LGHNA, CDR2 YNFKEQ. With 4 bases removed from V and 3 bases from J, the gap between germline ends came to 13 bases. This CDR3 is 15 amino acids long. The chain's CDR3 is CASSPHRGGYNEQFF. The CDR3 bases are TGTGCCAGCAGCCCGCACAGGGGGGGCTACAATGAGCAGTTCTTC.

On this clonotype itself: The junction and the germline gene differ at one end; a read error may be behind it. The chain is built from TRBV20-1 and TRBJ1-2, with no clear D. Germline V CDR1 and CDR2: DFQATT, SNEGSKA (reference sequence). The CDR3 sequence is 14 residues long. This CDR3 reads CSASAPLGGYGYTF. The CDR3, as DNA: TGCAGTGCTAGCGCCCCTTTAGGAGGCTATGGTTACACCTTC.

The chain combines TRBV15 with TRBJ2-1, with D maybe TRBD1 (6 bases). The CDR3 totals 13 residues. The V gene's germline CDR1 is LNHNV and CDR2 YYDKDF (reference sequence). V was pared by 5 bases and J by 11 bases, with 16 bases between. CDR3 sequence (DNA): TGTGCCACCAGCCCCCCACAGGGATGGCAGCAGTTCTTC. It is translated as CATSPPQGWQQFF. Full variable domain (remainder filled in from reference TRBV15 and TRBJ2-1): DAMVIQNPRYQVTQFGKPVTLSCSQTLNHNVMYWYQQKSSQAPKLLFHYYDKDFNNEADTPDNFQSRRPNTSFCFLDIRSPGLGDTAMYLCATSPPQGWQQFFGPGTRLTVL.

This clonotype appeared a few times. V usage is TRBV29-1 and J usage is TRBJ2-5; 7 bases are shared with TRBD1. The ends lost 7 bases at V and 1 base at J; junction bases unmatched: 3. Germline lookup yields CDR1 SQVTM and CDR2 ANQGSEA. The CDR3 extends over 12 amino acids. CDR3 nucleotide sequence: TGCAGCGGGGGGACAGCCCAAGAGACCCAGTACTTC. Protein: CSGGTAQETQYF.

This clonotype was observed a few times. V is TRBV29-1 and J is TRBJ2-7, with a weak D call TRBD2 (5 bases). Trimming cost V 7 bases and J 2 bases, with 15 bases left between them. Germline assignment: CDR1 SQVTM and CDR2 ANQGSEA. This CDR3 has 13 residues. This chain's CDR3 is CSGGFGGTYEQYF. Here the CDR3 DNA reads TGCAGCGGCGGCTTCGGAGGAACCTACGAGCAGTACTTC.

This clonotype has only a few counts. J is TRBJ2-5 and V is TRBV7-6, with TRBD1 as a possible D gene (5 bases). Germline V gene lookup returns CDR1 SGHVS and CDR2 FNYEAQ. The CDR3 is made up of 15 amino acids. V was shortened by 4 bases and J by 0 bases, with 12 bases between the two germline ends. The CDR3 DNA follows: TGTGCCAGCAGCTCCGACAGCGCGTACCAAGAGACCCAGTACTTC. Translating gives CASSSDSAYQETQYF.